The clone carrying this T cell receptor (beta chain) showed up just once. Its target is not known. This may come from a read error, since a much larger clone is one base off. A read error is likely, as this CDR3 ends without the conserved phenylalanine or tryptophan. The sample originates from a study of T cell repertoires in cytomegalovirus infection. Overall study: Public signatures in TCR beta pointed to CMV infection and matching HLA type.

TCRdb re-derived calls from the reads in MiXCR, one entry per CDR3 protein. Here the sample spans about 450,000 distinct CDR3 sequences, approximately 33% being singletons. Regarding the study as a whole: Dominating the ex vivo response were TCR beta clonotypes that were CMV-specific and HLA-C-restricted. Frequencies of public TCR beta families were cumulated, and this identified carriers of CMV plus the relevant HLA.

The TCR was taken from a human donor in good health (CMV status not recorded). Some clones in this sample may be carry-over from other donors' samples. Specimen: PBMCs.

For the CDR3, the DNA is TGTGCCAGCAGCTTAGAGGCTAGCGGGGAGCGGGAGACCCAGTACCTC. This codes for CASSLEASGERETQYL. The genes are TRBV7-6 and TRBJ2-5; the match to TRBD2 covers 9 bases. Trimming removed 1 base from V and 5 bases from J; junction bases left unmatched: 8. CDR3 length: 16 residues. CDR1 and CDR2 (germline): SGHVS, FNYEAQ.